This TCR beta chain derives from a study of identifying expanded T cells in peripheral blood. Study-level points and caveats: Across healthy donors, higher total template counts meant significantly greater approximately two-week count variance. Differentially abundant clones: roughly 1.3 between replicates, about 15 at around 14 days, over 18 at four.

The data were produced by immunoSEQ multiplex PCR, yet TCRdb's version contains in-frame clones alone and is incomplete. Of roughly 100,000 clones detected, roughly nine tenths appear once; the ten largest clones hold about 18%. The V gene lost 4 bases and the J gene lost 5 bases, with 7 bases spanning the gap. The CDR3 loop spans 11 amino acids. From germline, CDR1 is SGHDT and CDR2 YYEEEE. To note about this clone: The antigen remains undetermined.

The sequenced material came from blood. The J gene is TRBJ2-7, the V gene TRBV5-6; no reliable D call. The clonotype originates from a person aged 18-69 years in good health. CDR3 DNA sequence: TGTGCCAGCAGCGTCGACCACGAGCAGTACTTC. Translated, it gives CASSVDHEQYF.